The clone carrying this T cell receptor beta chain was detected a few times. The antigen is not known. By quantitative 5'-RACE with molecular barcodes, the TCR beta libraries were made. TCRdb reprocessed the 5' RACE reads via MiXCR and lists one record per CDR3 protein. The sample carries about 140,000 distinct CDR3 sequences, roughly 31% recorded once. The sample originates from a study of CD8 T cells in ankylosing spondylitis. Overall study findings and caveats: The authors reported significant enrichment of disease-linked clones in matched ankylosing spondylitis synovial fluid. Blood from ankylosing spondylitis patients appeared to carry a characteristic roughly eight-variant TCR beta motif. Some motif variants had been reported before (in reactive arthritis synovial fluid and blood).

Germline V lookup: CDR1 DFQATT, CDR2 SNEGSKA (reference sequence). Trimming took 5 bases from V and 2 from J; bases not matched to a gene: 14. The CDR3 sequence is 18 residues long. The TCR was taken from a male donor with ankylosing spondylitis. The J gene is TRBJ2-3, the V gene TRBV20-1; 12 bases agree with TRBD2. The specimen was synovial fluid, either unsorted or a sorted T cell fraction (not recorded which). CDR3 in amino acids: CSALYTSGGRGDTDTQYF. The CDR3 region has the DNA TGCAGTGCTCTTTATACTAGCGGGGGGCGAGGAGACACAGATACGCAGTATTTT.